Listed here are 9 T cell receptor beta chains from one sample, sequenced in a study of blood T cell repertoires in COVID-19. Here immunoSEQ multiplex PCR was the method, and the copy in TCRdb shows in-frame clones only, minus some. The profile shows about 270,000 clones, less than 95% of them singletons. Specimen: PBMCs or T cells enriched from blood (not recorded which). Receptors were obtained from a middle-aged man who had been exposed to COVID-19.

This clone appeared a few times. The chain links TRBV29-1 to TRBJ2-2, with 11 bases fitting TRBD2. The CDR3 totals 15 residues. Germline-derived CDR1 and CDR2 are SQVTM and ANQGSEA. Trimming took 6 bases from V and 4 from J; bases not matched to a gene: 7. DNA for the CDR3: TGCAGCGTAGTCACTAGCGGGAGTTTCACCGGGGAGCTGTTTTTT. It encodes CSVVTSGSFTGELFF.

The rearrangement uses TRBV29-1 and TRBJ1-2; 7 bases map to TRBD1. Germline CDR1 and CDR2: SQVTM and ANQGSEA. The CDR3 has 14 residues. V lost 0 bases to trimming and J lost 4 bases; unmatched junction nucleotides: 5. CDR3 sequence: CSVEEAGGGYGYTF. As DNA, the CDR3 is TGCAGCGTTGAAGAGGCAGGGGGAGGCTATGGCTACACCTTC.

The genes are TRBV25-1 and TRBJ2-3; 8 bases fit TRBD1. Germline-derived CDR1 and CDR2 are MGHDK and SYGVNS. V shed 4 bases, J shed 5 bases, and the junction held 8 bases outside the gene matches. The CDR3 sequence is 15 residues long. The chain's CDR3 is CASSGIGQGKDTQYF. CDR3 sequence (DNA): TGTGCCAGCAGTGGCATAGGACAGGGTAAAGATACGCAGTATTTT. The full variable domain, with the rest looked up from reference TRBV25-1 and TRBJ2-3, is EADIYQTPRYLVIGTGKKITLECSQTMGHDKMYWYQQDPGMELHLIHYSYGVNSTEKGDLSSESTVSRIRTEHFPLTLESARPSHTSQYLCASSGIGQGKDTQYFGPGTRLTVL.

This chain uses TRBV6-5 with TRBJ2-7; the D gene is possibly TRBD1 (6 bases). CDR3 length equals 13 residues. Trimming pared 6 bases from V and 1 base from J, leaving 10 bases between. The germline gives CDR1 MNHEY, CDR2 SVGAGI. DNA of the CDR3: TGTGCCAGCAGCGTCGGACAGTCCTACGAGCAGTACTTC. Encoded protein: CASSVGQSYEQYF.

The chain employs TRBV30 and TRBJ1-3; the D is unclear. Per germline, CDR1 GTSNPN and CDR2 SVGIG (reference sequence). The CDR3 has 15 amino acids. V was shortened by 0 bases and J by 0 bases, with 9 bases between the two germline ends. The CDR3 nucleotides are TGTGCCTGGAGTGTGCTCCGGAGCTCTGGAAACACCATATATTTT. It is translated as CAWSVLRSSGNTIYF.

V and J are TRBV25-1 and TRBJ1-3, with D hard to call. The CDR3 consists of 15 residues. CDR1 and CDR2 (germline): MGHDK, SYGVNS. Trimming removed 4 bases at V and 2 bases at J, with 12 bases between. The CDR3 here is CASSAARGTGNTIYF. CDR3 DNA sequence: TGTGCCAGCAGTGCCGCCAGAGGGACTGGAAACACCATATATTTT.

The chain couples TRBV27 to TRBJ1-2, with D unclear. The CDR3 runs 13 residues. From germline, CDR1 is MNHEY and CDR2 SMNVEV (reference sequence). Trimming left V 3 bases short and J 4 bases short, with 9 bases between. The CDR3 reads CASSFSRRYGYTF. DNA for the CDR3: TGTGCCAGCAGTTTTTCGCGTCGCTATGGCTACACCTTC.

V usage is TRBV2 and J usage is TRBJ2-3; TRBD2 matches 7 bases. After removal of 8 bases from V and 1 base from J, the junction contained 0 bases not matched to a gene. This CDR3 spans 12 amino acids. The germline gives CDR1 SNHLY, CDR2 FYNNEI. CDR3 in DNA: TGTGCCAGCGCGGGAGGCACAGATACGCAGTATTTT. Encoded protein: CASAGGTDTQYF.

The chain employs TRBV30 and TRBJ1-1; D not certain. The CDR3 sequence is 10 residues long. Germline lookup yields CDR1 GTSNPN and CDR2 SVGIG (reference sequence). Trimming took 8 bases from V and 7 from J, leaving 11 bases between them. The CDR3 DNA sequence: TGTGCCGGAAAGCGAGTTGAAGCTTTCTTT. This translates into CAGKRVEAFF.